This T cell receptor beta chain is from a study of OX40 agonist ivuxolimab in advanced cancers. Assay: immunoSEQ multiplex PCR; the TCRdb copy retains only in-frame clones and omits some. The top ten hold about 1.9% of the sample, which has roughly 86,000 clones, just over 85% seen once. The sequencing used CD4+ or CD8+ T cells sorted from blood, collected in a trial of the OX40 agonist ivuxolimab. This TCR was sampled from an adult with an advanced solid tumor such as melanoma, head and neck, liver or kidney cancer.

CDR3: CASSPLRGNSPLHF. The CDR3 nucleotides read TGTGCCAGCAGCCCCTTGAGGGGAAATTCACCCCTCCACTTT. The chain uses TRBV28 and TRBJ1-6; tentative D call: TRBD1 (5 bases). Between the trimmed V and J ends, which lost 6 bases and 7 bases, there was a span of 13 bases. The CDR3 length is 14 residues. CDR1 is MDHEN, CDR2 SYDVKM, per germline.